This T cell receptor (beta chain) was identified in a study of technical replicates of blood from a few donors. Germline V gives CDR1 SGHDT, CDR2 YYEEEE. The CDR3 runs 13 residues. V was pared by 0 bases and J by 0 bases, with 3 bases between. This table comes from immunoSEQ multiplex PCR, and its TCRdb copy is limited to in-frame clones, with some not included. Seen here are some 80,000 clones, around 97% observed once, and the top ten hold around 0.2%. J is TRBJ1-1 and V is TRBV5-6; the D is unclear. The sequenced sample consisted of T cells isolated from PBMCs. This TCR came from a human donor in good health. Here the CDR3 reads CASSLGVNTEAFF. The CDR3 DNA follows: TGTGCCAGCAGCTTGGGAGTGAACACTGAAGCTTTCTTT.